Described below is a single TCR beta chain sequence and its context. This specimen belongs to a study of blood T cell repertoires in COVID-19. The overall study: Samples representing acute and convalescent COVID-19 were sourced from the United States, Italy and Spain. The analysed material was cDNA or gDNA that came from T cells, B-cell-depleted T cells, or PBMCs.

Original analysis: Nucleated cell counts were estimated from reference gene primer amplification. The table came from immunoSEQ multiplex PCR; TCRdb's copy has only in-frame clones and leaves some out. V and J calls and clone size are those listed in that table; D and trimming were worked out from the DNA. The data contain more than 50,000 clones, 90% of them singletons. CDR3 size: 15 residues. The germline V gene has CDR1 LNHDA and CDR2 SQIVND (reference sequence). Losses at the gene ends were 6 bases for V and 1 base for J; bases not matched to a gene: 7. Sequences were obtained from peripheral blood. The TCR was taken from a human donor with active COVID-19. The donor label of this sample is uncertain. V is TRBV19 and J is TRBJ1-1; 8 nucleotides line up with TRBD1. CDR3 DNA: TGTGCCAGTAGCCGGGACAGGTGGCAGAACACTGAAGCTTTCTTT. It is translated as CASSRDRWQNTEAFF. Full variable domain (outside the CDR3, taken from reference TRBV19 and TRBJ1-1): DGGITQSPKYLFRKEGQNVTLSCEQNLNHDAMYWYRQDPGQGLRLIYYSQIVNDFQKGDIAEGYSVSREKKESFPLTVTSAQKNPTAFYLCASSRDRWQNTEAFFGQGTRLTVV.